This entry lists 27 T cell receptor beta chains sequenced from one sample in a study of blood T cell repertoires in COVID-19. This table comes from immunoSEQ multiplex PCR, and its TCRdb copy is limited to in-frame clones, with some not included. The table lists about 63,000 clones, roughly 89% of them singletons. The sample comprised peripheral blood. These receptors came from a woman of 80 years or more with acute or convalescent COVID-19.

As to this clone: This sample also contains other DNA sequences that code for the same CDR3. This chain connects TRBV18 to TRBJ1-4; tentative D call: TRBD1 (6 bases). The CDR3 is 16 amino acids. Between the trimmed V and J ends, which lost 2 bases and 2 bases, there was a span of 12 bases. Germline V lookup: CDR1 KGHSH, CDR2 LQKENI. This CDR3 reads CASSPLRGGTNEKLFF. The CDR3, as DNA: TGTGCCAGCTCACCATTAAGGGGGGGCACTAATGAAAAACTGTTTTTT. The full variable domain, its missing parts supplied by reference TRBV18 and TRBJ1-4, is NAGVMQNPRHLVRRRGQEARLRCSPMKGHSHVYWYRQLPEEGLKFMVYLQKENIIDESGMPKERFSAEFPKEGPSILRIQQVVRGDSAAYFCASSPLRGGTNEKLFFGSGTQLSVL.

This chain joins TRBV5-8 and TRBJ2-2; D is ambiguous. CDR1 and CDR2 from the germline V gene are SGHTS and YDEGEE. This CDR3 is 16 amino acids long. V lost 2 bases, J lost 0 bases, and 11 bases lay in between. The CDR3 bases are TGTGCCAGCAGCTTAATGAGCCCTTCGAACACCGGGGAGCTGTTTTTT. Encoded protein: CASSLMSPSNTGELFF.

This sequence joins TRBV6-5 and TRBJ2-5, with 13 bases identical to TRBD2. The V and J ends lost 4 bases and 4 bases, in that order; junction bases with no gene match: 6. Germline V CDR1 and CDR2: MNHEY, SVGAGI. The CDR3 is made up of 16 amino acids. Written as DNA, the CDR3 is TGTGCCAGCAGTTTCGGGACTAGCGGGGCGGGAGAGACCCAGTACTTC. Translation gives CASSFGTSGAGETQYF.

This chain joins TRBV7-9 and TRBJ1-2; 7 bases align to TRBD1. The CDR3 runs to 13 residues. The germline CDR1 and CDR2 sequences are SEHNR and FQNEAQ (reference sequence). V dropped 5 bases and J dropped 4; count of bases not matched to a gene: 4. CDR3 nucleotide sequence: TGTGCCAGCAGCCCAGGGGGTCCCTATGGCTACACCTTC. Amino acids: CASSPGGPYGYTF.

The CDR3 here is CASSPGTSFGNEQFF. In DNA, the CDR3 is TGTGCCAGCTCACCCGGGACTAGTTTTGGAAATGAGCAGTTCTTC. The chain has TRBV18 and TRBJ2-1; 8 bases align to TRBD2. Germline assignment: CDR1 KGHSH and CDR2 LQKENI. CDR3 length equals 15 residues. Unmatched junction bases numbered 8, after V lost 3 bases and J lost 7 bases. The whole variable domain, remainder taken from reference TRBV18 and TRBJ2-1, is NAGVMQNPRHLVRRRGQEARLRCSPMKGHSHVYWYRQLPEEGLKFMVYLQKENIIDESGMPKERFSAEFPKEGPSILRIQQVVRGDSAAYFCASSPGTSFGNEQFFGPGTRLTVL.

The chain carries TRBV5-1 and TRBJ2-3; D gene ambiguous. This CDR3 is 14 amino acids long. CDR1 is SGHRS, CDR2 YFSETQ, per germline. V lost 5 bases and J 3 bases, leaving 13 bases between the germline ends. CDR3 sequence: CASRVLPGTDTQYF. CDR3 nucleotide sequence: TGCGCCAGCAGAGTCCTACCTGGTACAGATACGCAGTATTTT.

The J gene is TRBJ1-2, the V gene TRBV6-1, with a tentative D call TRBD1 (6 bases). Looked up from germline, CDR1 is MNHNS and CDR2 is SASEGT. This CDR3 has 15 residues. The ends were cut back, 3 bases at V and 2 bases at J, with 13 bases in the middle. CDR3 amino acids: CASSEAAGANYGYTF. The CDR3 region has the DNA TGTGCCAGCAGTGAGGCGGCAGGGGCGAACTATGGCTACACCTTC.

This chain uses TRBV5-1 with TRBJ2-7; TRBD2 aligns across 13 bases. Looked up from germline, CDR1 is SGHRS and CDR2 is YFSETQ. CDR3 length: 17 amino acids. The V and J ends lost 0 bases and 0 bases, in that order; junction bases with no gene match: 3. For the CDR3, the DNA is TGCGCCAGCAGCTTGGGACTAGCGGGGGGCTTCTCCTACGAGCAGTACTTC. The encoded protein is CASSLGLAGGFSYEQYF.

This clone showed up just a few times. J is TRBJ2-2 and V is TRBV12-2; TRBD2, the D gene given by the table, was not confirmed from the DNA. TRBV12-2 is described as a pseudogene. This CDR3 has 21 amino acids. The CDR3 DNA reads TGTGCAAGTCGCTTAGCGGGGAGGGACATTAAGCTGTACAGGCTTACTGGGGAGCTGTTTTTT. It encodes CASRLAGRDIKLYRLTGELFF.

In DNA form, the CDR3 reads TGTGCCAGCAGTGGGGGGACAGGGAATCAGCCCCAGCATTTT. Encoded protein: CASSGGTGNQPQHF. V gene TRBV27 combines with J gene TRBJ1-5; 9 nucleotides line up with TRBD1. Germline assignment: CDR1 MNHEY and CDR2 SMNVEV (reference sequence). This CDR3 comprises 14 residues. The junction had 3 bases not matched to a gene; V was cut back by 5 bases and J by 4 bases.

The chain has TRBV28 and TRBJ1-2, with 7 bases lining up with TRBD1. V lost 5 bases, J lost 3 bases, and 6 bases stayed unmatched. The germline gives CDR1 MDHEN, CDR2 SYDVKM. This CDR3 is 14 amino acids long. The CDR3 sequence is CASSGGTAHYGYTF. The DNA of the CDR3 is TGTGCCAGCAGTGGGGGGACAGCCCACTATGGCTACACCTTC.

This chain joins TRBV19 and TRBJ1-5, with D possibly TRBD1 on 5 matching bases. V was trimmed by 7 bases and J by 5 bases, leaving 15 bases between them. Germline assignment: CDR1 LNHDA and CDR2 SQIVND (reference sequence). CDR3 size: 14 residues. The CDR3 sequence: CASKWDGSHQPQHF. The CDR3 DNA reads as TGTGCCAGTAAGTGGGACGGGAGCCATCAGCCCCAGCATTTT.

This clone was seen a handful of times. The chain joins TRBV29-1 to TRBJ2-3; tentative D call: TRBD1 (5 bases). Trimming removed 1 base at V and 14 bases at J, with 19 bases between. The germline V gene has CDR1 SQVTM and CDR2 ANQGSEA. This CDR3 contains 13 residues. The CDR3 coding sequence is TGCAGCGTTGAAGGGGTTGGGGCTAGATTTTTGTATTTT. Translation gives CSVEGVGARFLYF.

The rearrangement uses TRBV10-1 and TRBJ2-7; TRBD1 agrees at 10 bases. CDR1 is WNHNN, CDR2 SYGVQD, per germline (reference sequence). Losses at the gene ends were 6 bases for V and 2 bases for J; bases not matched to a gene: 4. This CDR3 comprises 14 residues. CDR3 bases: TGCGCCAGCAGCTATGACAGGGGGCCCTACGAGCAGTACTTC. The encoded protein is CASSYDRGPYEQYF.

The chain uses TRBV28 and TRBJ2-5, with D maybe TRBD1 (5 bases). V lost 6 bases and J 5 bases, leaving 16 bases between the germline ends. The germline V gene encodes CDR1 MDHEN and CDR2 SYDVKM. The CDR3 runs to 14 residues. The CDR3 spells CASSVGARMETQYF. CDR3 coding DNA: TGTGCCAGCAGCGTAGGGGCGAGGATGGAGACCCAGTACTTC.

The rearrangement links TRBV6-5 to TRBJ1-2, with D possibly TRBD1 on 5 matching bases. V shed 5 bases and J shed 8 bases, with 18 bases lying between them. This CDR3 has 14 residues. Germline V gene sequence: CDR1 MNHEY, CDR2 SVGAGI. This CDR3 is CASSLTGLLGGYTF. The CDR3 DNA reads as TGTGCCAGCAGTCTTACAGGTCTTCTAGGAGGCTACACCTTC.

The chain recombines TRBV2 with TRBJ1-5; 7 bases match TRBD1. V trimming: 6 bases; J trimming: 4 bases; junction bases outside the gene matches: 6. The germline V gene has CDR1 SNHLY and CDR2 FYNNEI. The CDR3 runs 14 residues. The CDR3: CASSGQDRNQPQHF. The CDR3 DNA follows: TGTGCCAGCAGCGGACAGGATCGAAATCAGCCCCAGCATTTT.

The gene calls are TRBV29-1 and TRBJ1-5; the D gene is possibly TRBD1 (5 bases). CDR3 length: 13 residues. Germline assignment: CDR1 SQVTM and CDR2 ANQGSEA. Trimming removed 1 base from V and 4 bases from J, with 8 bases in between. The CDR3 DNA sequence: TGCAGCGTTGAAGGGGGCCCTAATCAGCCCCAGCATTTT. Its translation: CSVEGGPNQPQHF. Full variable domain (missing parts from reference TRBV29-1 and TRBJ1-5): SAVISQKPSRDICQRGTSLTIQCQVDSQVTMMFWYRQQPGQSLTLIATANQGSEATYESGFVIDKFPISRPNLTFSTLTVSNMSPEDSSIYLCSVEGGPNQPQHFGDGTRLSIL.

This sequence joins TRBV7-8 and TRBJ2-7; D may be TRBD1 (6 bases). V shed 8 bases and J shed 4 bases, with 27 bases lying between them. This CDR3 is built from 17 residues. Germline values: CDR1 SGHVS, CDR2 FQNEAQ. The CDR3 region is CASGLDRTRSGIYEQYF. CDR3 sequence (DNA): TGTGCCAGCGGATTAGACAGGACCCGGTCCGGTATTTACGAGCAGTACTTC.

The V gene is TRBV9, the J gene TRBJ1-6, with a possible D match to TRBD1 (6 bases). The V end lost 4 bases, the J end lost 5 bases, and 10 bases lay between the germline ends. This CDR3 has 14 amino acids. Germline CDR1 and CDR2: SGDLS and YYNGEE. CDR3 residues: CASSLTGNNSPLHF. CDR3 coding DNA: TGTGCCAGCAGCCTCACAGGGAATAATTCACCCCTCCACTTT. Full variable domain (missing parts from reference TRBV9 and TRBJ1-6): DSGVTQTPKHLITATGQRVTLRCSPRSGDLSVYWYQQSLDQGLQFLIQYYNGEERAKGNILERFSAQQFPDLHSELNLSSLELGDSALYFCASSLTGNNSPLHFGNGTRLTVT.

The rearrangement joins TRBV7-2 to TRBJ2-2; D not resolved. The CDR3 has 17 amino acids. V shed 0 bases and J shed 4 bases, with 15 bases lying between them. CDR1 and CDR2 (germline): SGHTA, FQGNSA. CDR3 loop: CASSLAFASASTGELFF. The CDR3 DNA is TGTGCCAGCAGCTTAGCGTTTGCATCAGCGAGCACCGGGGAGCTGTTTTTT.

The genes are TRBV7-2 and TRBJ2-5; D possibly corresponds to TRBD1 (5 bases). Germline CDR1 is SGHTA and CDR2 is FQGNSA. The CDR3 consists of 14 residues. V was clipped by 1 base and J by 5 bases, with 11 bases between them. DNA for the CDR3: TGTGCCAGCAGCTTAGGAAGGGGCGACGAGACCCAGTACTTC. It translates to CASSLGRGDETQYF.

There are many counts of this clone. The V and J genes are TRBV7-6 and TRBJ2-2; the D gene is possibly TRBD2 (7 bases). The germline V gene encodes CDR1 SGHVS and CDR2 FNYEAQ. CDR3 length: 15 residues. The germline V and J ends were trimmed by 5 bases and 8 bases, with 18 bases remaining between them. CDR3 residues: CASSGRGGIMGELFF. The CDR3 region has the DNA TGTGCCAGCAGCGGCCGCGGGGGCATAATGGGGGAGCTGTTTTTT. Variable domain in full (rest from reference TRBV7-6 and TRBJ2-2): GAGVSQSPRYKVTKRGQDVALRCDPISGHVSLYWYRQALGQGPEFLTYFNYEAQQDKSGLPNDRFSAERPEGSISTLTIQRTEQRDSAMYRCASSGRGGIMGELFFGEGSRLTVL.

The chain couples TRBV15 to TRBJ1-5, with D unresolved. This CDR3 is built from 12 residues. The V and J ends lost 1 base and 6 bases respectively, with 4 bases between them. Looked up from germline, CDR1 is LNHNV and CDR2 is YYDKDF (reference sequence). The CDR3 spells CATSRVSQPQHF. The CDR3 DNA follows: TGTGCCACCAGCAGAGTCTCTCAGCCCCAGCATTTT.

The rearrangement links TRBV28 to TRBJ1-1, with 7 bases fitting TRBD1. Germline trimming cut 4 bases from V and 10 bases from J; bases unmatched to any gene: 6. Per the germline V gene, CDR1 is MDHEN and CDR2 is SYDVKM. The CDR3 is made up of 12 amino acids. The CDR3, as DNA: TGTGCCAGCAGTTGGGCGACAGGGAGAGCTTTCTTT. It encodes CASSWATGRAFF.

This sequence joins TRBV10-1 and TRBJ2-7; D perhaps matches TRBD1 (5 bases). Trimming pared 5 bases from V and 1 base from J, leaving 9 bases between. Germline CDR1 and CDR2: WNHNN and SYGVQD (reference sequence). The length of the CDR3 is 13 residues. CDR3 loop: CASSSTGSYEQYF. The CDR3 DNA is TGCGCCAGCAGTTCCACAGGATCCTACGAGCAGTACTTC.

This clone was picked up one time. The chain combines TRBV11-2 with TRBJ1-1; TRBD1 aligns across 7 bases. Per germline, CDR1 SGHAT and CDR2 FQNNGV. The CDR3 covers 13 residues. V shed 4 bases and J 1 base; nucleotides not matched to a gene: 0. The CDR3 nucleotides are TGTGCCAGCAGCTACAGGGGGAACACTGAAGCTTTCTTT. Its translation is CASSYRGNTEAFF. The full variable domain, its missing parts supplied by reference TRBV11-2 and TRBJ1-1, is EAGVAQSPRYKIIEKRQSVAFWCNPISGHATLYWYQQILGQGPKLLIQFQNNGVVDDSQLPKDRFSAERLKGVDSTLKIQPAKLEDSAVYLCASSYRGNTEAFFGQGTRLTVV.